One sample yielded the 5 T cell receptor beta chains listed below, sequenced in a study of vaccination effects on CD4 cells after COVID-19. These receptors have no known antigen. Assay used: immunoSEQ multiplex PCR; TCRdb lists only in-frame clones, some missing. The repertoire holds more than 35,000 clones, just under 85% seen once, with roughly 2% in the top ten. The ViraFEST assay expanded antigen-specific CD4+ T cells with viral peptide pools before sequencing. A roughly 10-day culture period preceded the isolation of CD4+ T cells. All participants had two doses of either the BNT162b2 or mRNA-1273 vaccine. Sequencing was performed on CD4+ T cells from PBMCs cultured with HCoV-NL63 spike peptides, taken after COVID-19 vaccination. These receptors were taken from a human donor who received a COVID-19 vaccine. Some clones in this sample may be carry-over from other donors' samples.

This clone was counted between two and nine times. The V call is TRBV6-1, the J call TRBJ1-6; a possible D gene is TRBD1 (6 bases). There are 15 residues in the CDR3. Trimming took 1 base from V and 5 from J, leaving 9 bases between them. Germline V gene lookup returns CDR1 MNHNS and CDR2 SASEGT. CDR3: CASSEGRGDNSPLHF. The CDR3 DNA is TGTGCCAGCAGTGAAGGCAGGGGCGATAATTCACCCCTCCACTTT.

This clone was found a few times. CDR3 protein: CASSLETNYGYTF. CDR3 coding DNA: TGCGCCAGCAGCTTGGAGACTAACTATGGCTACACCTTC. The chain is built from TRBV5-1 and TRBJ1-2; D unclear. V lost 0 bases, J lost 0 bases, and 3 bases lay in between. The CDR3 length is 13 residues. Germline V CDR1 and CDR2: SGHRS, YFSETQ.

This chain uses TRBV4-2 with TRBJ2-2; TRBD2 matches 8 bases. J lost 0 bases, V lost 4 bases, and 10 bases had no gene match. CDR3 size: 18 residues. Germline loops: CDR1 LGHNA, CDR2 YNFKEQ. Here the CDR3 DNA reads TGTGCCAGCAGCCTCTCTCCGGCGGGGGGATCGAACACCGGGGAGCTGTTTTTT. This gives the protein CASSLSPAGGSNTGELFF.

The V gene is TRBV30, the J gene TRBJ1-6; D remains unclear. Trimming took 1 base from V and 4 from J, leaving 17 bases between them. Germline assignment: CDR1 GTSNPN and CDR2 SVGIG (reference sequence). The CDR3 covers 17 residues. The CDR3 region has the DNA TGTGCCTGGAGTGCCGAGAGACCGTGGACTTATAATTCACCCCTCCACTTT. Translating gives CAWSAERPWTYNSPLHF.

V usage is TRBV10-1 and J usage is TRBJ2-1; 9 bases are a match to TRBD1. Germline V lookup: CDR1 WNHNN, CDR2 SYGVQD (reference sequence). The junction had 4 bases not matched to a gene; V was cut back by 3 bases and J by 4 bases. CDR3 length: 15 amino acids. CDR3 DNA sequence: TGCGCCAGCAGTGATCCCGGGACAGGGTACAATGAGCAGTTCTTC. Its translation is CASSDPGTGYNEQFF.